The entry that follows covers one T cell receptor (beta chain) sequence. Its target is unknown. The data were obtained in a study of T cells after yellow fever vaccination. The study's findings and limits: Once the booster was given, most primary-vaccination clones reappeared, at about 95% for CD4 and around 90% for CD8. Relatively few clonotypes were ones that appeared in both CD4 and CD8 compartments. Abundant clonotypes (contaminants from the bulk population) could be present in FACS-sorted repertoires.

They built TCR cDNA with 5'RACE template switching, a step that put in a universal primer site and UMIs. Via MiXCR, TCRdb re-called the 5' RACE reads, giving one row per CDR3 protein. The repertoire includes 510,000 or so distinct CDR3 sequences, roughly 19% of them detected once, and 14% sits in the top ten. The specimen was PBMCs, collected 15 days after the yellow fever booster vaccination. The clonotype originates from a man younger than 45 who received the YFV17D yellow fever vaccine.

As DNA, the CDR3 is TGCAGTGCTAGCCCGGGGGATCGCACAGATACGCAGTATTTT. Residues: CSASPGDRTDTQYF. The chain combines TRBV20-1 with TRBJ2-3, with a weak D call TRBD2 (6 bases). The V and J ends lost 3 bases and 1 base respectively, with 11 bases between them. The CDR3 consists of 14 residues. The germline V gene encodes CDR1 DFQATT and CDR2 SNEGSKA (reference sequence).